The entry that follows covers one TCR beta chain sequence. It has no known antigen specificity. No much larger clone is present one base from it, and per-base qualities are unavailable. This entry is derived from a study of T-cell reconstitution after alpha-beta-depleted transplantation in children (dated by TCRdb to 2016 to 2018). Regarding the research as a whole: T-cell immune reconstitution after TCRalphabeta/CD19-depleted allogeneic hematopoietic cell transplantation in children was quantitatively tracked in the study by means of TCR repertoire profiling.

Including cysteine and phenylalanine, the CDR3 has 14 amino acids. Solely the CDR3 DNA is kept, with 42 bases framed from the first base. Looking up the germline V gene (reference sequence) yields CDR1 DFQATT and CDR2 SNEGSKA. Trimming leaves V shorter by 1 base and J shorter by 9 bases, with the junction holding 8 bases beyond the gene matches. The library was built by means of PCR. The instrument given in TCRdb is Illumina HiSeq 2500. Molecular barcoding was employed in the preparation of TCR libraries, with unique molecular identifiers being used to normalize TCRbeta repertoire quantification. TCRdb reprocessing: public reads trimmed at Q25 with fastp, clones called with MiXCR, in-frame beta chains kept. All rows with the same CDR3 protein become a single entry with the most common DNA and genes. Present in this sample are some 350,000 distinct CDR3 sequences, about a tenth of which were seen just once. The top ten clones comprise 2% to 2.5% of the sample.

The TCR was taken from a human donor who donated a stem cell graft to a child with acute lymphoblastic leukemia. The specimen comprised PBMCs from the stem cell graft donor, sampled from the stem cell graft. The sequence links TRBV20-1 to TRBJ2-1; a stretch of 8 junction bases matches TRBD1. The CDR3 amino acid sequence is: CSARGRTGFGEQFF. The base sequence is TGCAGTGCTAGAGGCCGGACAGGGTTCGGTGAGCAGTTCTTC.